This TCR beta chain was recovered during a study of blood T cell repertoires in COVID-19. Some clones are missing from TCRdb's copy, which holds only in-frame ones; the method was immunoSEQ multiplex PCR. The sample comprises under 200,000 clones, about 85% of which are singletons, and roughly 1.2% rests with the top ten. Germline V gene lookup returns CDR1 MNHNS and CDR2 SASEGT. The CDR3 has 15 amino acids. V lost 8 bases and J lost 10; bases outside the gene matches: 13. Source material: peripheral blood. V gene TRBV6-1 combines with J gene TRBJ1-6; 8 bases are shared with TRBD1. This receptor was taken from a man between 60 and 70 years old who had recovered from COVID-19. The CDR3 is CASRMNGQGQSPLHF. CDR3 bases: TGTGCCAGCCGGATGAACGGACAGGGACAATCACCCCTCCACTTT.